The sample holds one count of the clone carrying this TCR beta chain. Its antigen is still unknown. cDNA reverse transcribed from extracted RNA served as the sequencing template. This table comes from immunoSEQ multiplex PCR, and its TCRdb copy is limited to in-frame clones, with some not included. Among around 270,000 clones listed, 58% were seen once. The V end was cut by 6 bases, the J end by 2 bases, with 11 bases between. The CDR3 totals 14 residues. CDR1 is LNHDA and CDR2 is SQIVND in the germline V gene (reference sequence). The data were obtained in a study of CD8+ T cells in alopecia areata. Study conclusions and caveats: Many expanded lesional clones persisted in scalp and blood during tofacitinib treatment.

Documented treatment: oral pan-JAK inhibitor, 5-10 mg twice daily. Specimen: CD4+ T cells sorted from blood, collected at week 24, from a patient treated with tofacitinib. V and J are TRBV19 and TRBJ1-5; D might be TRBD1 (6 bases). The TCR was taken from a human donor with alopecia areata. This CDR3 reads CASSRGGGNQPQHF. The DNA for the CDR3 is TGTGCCAGTAGCAGGGGTGGAGGCAATCAGCCCCAGCATTTT.